This passage covers 30 T cell receptor beta chains from one sample sequenced in a study of neurological immune-mediated disorders. MiXCR, run by TCRdb on the 5' RACE reads, gives a single entry per CDR3 protein. Among about 71,000 distinct CDR3 sequences listed, about 3.4% were seen once. Sequenced input: PBMCs. The source is a man aged 35-49 years with multiple sclerosis.

This clonotype was counted between two and nine times. This may stem from a read error, because a much larger clone lies one nucleotide away. V is TRBV20-1 and J is TRBJ2-1; D is unresolved. CDR3 length: 13 residues. CDR1 is DFQATT, CDR2 SNEGSKA, per germline (reference sequence). The CDR3 DNA is TGCAGTGCCACGGACCCCTCCTACAATGCGCAGTTCTTC. It codes for CSATDPSYNAQFF.

This clonotype has only a few counts. CDR3: CSASGTSGTSSFF. Here the CDR3 DNA reads TGCAGTGCTTCCGGGACTAGCGGTACATCATCGTTCTTC. The rearrangement uses TRBV20-1 and TRBJ2-1; TRBD2 agrees at 11 bases. The CDR3 runs to 13 residues. V trimming: 5 bases; J trimming: 15 bases; junction bases outside the gene matches: 12. The germline CDR1 and CDR2 sequences are DFQATT and SNEGSKA (reference sequence).

This clonotype has ten or more counts. V is TRBV5-1 and J is TRBJ1-1; maybe TRBD1 (6 bases). The germline gives CDR1 SGHRS, CDR2 YFSETQ. The ends were cut back, 1 base at V and 2 bases at J, with 15 bases in the middle. This CDR3 is 16 amino acids long. The CDR3 sequence is CASSLSGGPPNTEAFF. The CDR3 DNA follows: TGCGCCAGCAGCTTGAGCGGGGGCCCACCAAACACTGAAGCTTTCTTT.

The chain carries TRBV6-5 and TRBJ2-3, with D possibly being TRBD1 or TRBD2 (5 bases each). The CDR3 spans 18 residues. Trimming took 7 bases from V and 0 from J, leaving 23 bases between them. The V gene's germline CDR1 is MNHEY and CDR2 SVGAGI. CDR3 bases: TGTGCCAGCATAGAGCGCCCCGGGGCAGGCCGAAGCACAGATACGCAGTATTTT. It translates to CASIERPGAGRSTDTQYF.

Many counts were recorded for this clonotype. The chain is built from TRBV5-1 and TRBJ2-5, with D unresolved. This CDR3 contains 13 residues. Trimming stripped 5 bases from V and 2 bases from J, with 10 bases between. The germline CDR1 and CDR2 sequences are SGHRS and YFSETQ. The CDR3 DNA reads as TGCGCCAGCAGGAAAAACGGGCAAGAGACCCAGTACTTC. Its translation is CASRKNGQETQYF.

In this sample, this clonotype turned up many times. V usage is TRBV5-6 and J usage is TRBJ1-2; D call uncertain. Germline CDR1 SGHDT, CDR2 YYEEEE. The CDR3 sequence is 16 residues long. Trimming shortened V by 0 bases and J by 3 bases, and 15 bases separated the two germline ends. The CDR3 sequence is CASSLVGQSRDYGYTF. The CDR3 nucleotides are TGTGCCAGCAGCTTGGTAGGCCAATCTAGGGACTATGGCTACACCTTC.

This clonotype came up many times. The chain is built from TRBV12-3 or TRBV12-4 and TRBJ2-7; no clear D. Trimming shortened V by 5 bases and J by 7 bases, and 9 bases separated the two germline ends. The CDR3 totals 11 residues. Here the CDR3 DNA reads TGTGCCAGCAGTCGCAGTCGAGAGCAGTACTTC. Residues: CASSRSREQYF.

This clonotype has a count of ten or more. This chain links TRBV9 with TRBJ2-7; D is possibly TRBD1 or TRBD2 (5 bases each). Per the germline V gene, CDR1 is SGDLS and CDR2 is YYNGEE. This CDR3 contains 15 residues. V gave up 1 base and J gave up 6 bases, with 17 bases separating them. The CDR3 sequence: CASSVFGGEQVEQYF. The DNA of the CDR3 is TGTGCCAGCAGCGTATTTGGGGGAGAGCAGGTCGAGCAGTACTTC.

This clonotype was detected ten times or more. The chain has TRBV5-1 and TRBJ2-2, with D possibly TRBD2 on 5 matching bases. Germline V gene data show CDR1 as SGHRS and CDR2 as YFSETQ. CDR3 size: 16 residues. V was trimmed by 5 bases and J by 2 bases, leaving 16 bases between them. The CDR3 DNA sequence: TGCGCCAGCAGGAAATCGACTAACCTAAACACCGGGGAGCTGTTTTTT. Its protein is CASRKSTNLNTGELFF.

This clonotype occurred many times. This chain uses TRBV5-1 with TRBJ1-4; TRBD1 matches 8 bases. After removal of 0 bases from V and 7 bases from J, the junction contained 8 bases not matched to a gene. CDR3 length: 16 residues. Germline CDR1 is SGHRS and CDR2 is YFSETQ. The CDR3: CASSLAPTGAGEKLFF. DNA of the CDR3: TGCGCCAGCAGCTTGGCCCCGACAGGGGCGGGTGAAAAACTGTTTTTT.

This clonotype was observed many times. J is TRBJ2-1 and V is TRBV7-2, with a weak D call TRBD1 (9 bases). CDR1 is SGHTA, CDR2 FQGNSA, per germline. Trimming took off 2 bases at V and 4 bases at J, with 24 bases between the two ends. The CDR3 totals 19 residues. DNA of the CDR3: TGTGCCAGCAGCTTATATGGCGGGGGGACAGGGAGGAGTTACAATGAGCAGTTCTTC. It yields the protein CASSLYGGGTGRSYNEQFF.

This clonotype was observed many times. The chain couples TRBV7-9 to TRBJ2-3; 9 bases are a match to TRBD1. The CDR3 has 15 amino acids. CDR1 and CDR2 (germline): SEHNR, FQNEAQ (reference sequence). Losses at the gene ends were 4 bases for V and 5 bases for J; bases not matched to a gene: 7. In DNA form, the CDR3 reads TGTGCCAGCAGCTCGGTGACAGGGGGTGAAGATACGCAGTATTTT. It encodes CASSSVTGGEDTQYF.

This clonotype was detected ten times or more. The CDR3 coding sequence is TGTGCCAGCAGTTCCCGGGACATCGCGGGGCAGCCCCAGCATTTT. The encoded protein is CASSSRDIAGQPQHF. The chain carries TRBV12-3 or TRBV12-4 and TRBJ1-5; possibly TRBD1 for D (6 bases). V dropped 4 bases and J dropped 7 bases, with 17 bases sitting between them. The CDR3 length is 15 residues.

This clonotype was counted many times. The J gene is TRBJ1-6, the V gene TRBV21-1; TRBD1 is taken as the D call from the table, unchecked against the DNA. TRBV21-1 is marked as a pseudogene. The CDR3 runs to 18 residues. The CDR3 here is CASSYLAILQGEGSPLHF. The CDR3 nucleotides read TGTGCCAGCAGCTACTTGGCCATCCTACAGGGGGAGGGTTCACCCCTCCACTTT.

This clonotype appeared many times. This chain links TRBV6-1 with TRBJ1-2; TRBD1 aligns across 11 bases. Germline values: CDR1 MNHNS, CDR2 SASEGT. The CDR3 sequence is 14 residues long. Trimming removed 6 bases from V and 8 bases from J; junction bases left unmatched: 8. The CDR3 spells CASSLDRGRGGYTF. CDR3 sequence (DNA): TGTGCCAGCAGCCTGGACAGGGGGCGCGGCGGCTACACCTTC.

There are many counts of this clonotype. This chain joins TRBV7-2 and TRBJ1-1; 7 positions agree with TRBD1. CDR3 length: 15 amino acids. Trimming cost V 4 bases and J 0 bases; bases outside gene matches: 5. Germline values: CDR1 SGHTA, CDR2 FQGNSA. In DNA form, the CDR3 reads TGTGCCAGCAGCTCATGGGGACAGATGAACACTGAAGCTTTCTTT. Translating gives CASSSWGQMNTEAFF. The full variable domain, in which reference TRBV7-2 and TRBJ1-1 provide the parts outside the CDR3, is GAGVSQSPSNKVTEKGKDVELRCDPISGHTALYWYRQSLGQGLEFLIYFQGNSAPDKSGLPSDRFSAERTGGSVSTLTIQRTQQEDSAVYLCASSSWGQMNTEAFFGQGTRLTVV.

This clonotype has ten or more counts. This chain connects TRBV7-2 to TRBJ2-7; D uncertain. There are 16 residues in the CDR3. Germline V gene sequence: CDR1 SGHTA, CDR2 FQGNSA. Deletions cut 4 bases from V and 0 bases from J, with 16 bases between. The CDR3, as DNA: TGTGCCAGCAGCTCTCCTCGTCTCGGTCCCTCCTACGAGCAGTACTTC. Translating gives CASSSPRLGPSYEQYF. The full variable domain, its missing parts supplied by reference TRBV7-2 and TRBJ2-7, is GAGVSQSPSNKVTEKGKDVELRCDPISGHTALYWYRQSLGQGLEFLIYFQGNSAPDKSGLPSDRFSAERTGGSVSTLTIQRTQQEDSAVYLCASSSPRLGPSYEQYFGPGTRLTVT.

The chain combines TRBV29-1 with TRBJ1-1; D gene uncertain. Germline V gene data show CDR1 as SQVTM and CDR2 as ANQGSEA. The CDR3 length is 12 residues. With 3 bases removed from V and 4 bases from J, the gap between germline ends came to 9 bases. The CDR3 DNA reads as TGCAGCGTTGAGGAGACGCGCACTGAAGCTTTCTTT. Encoded protein: CSVEETRTEAFF.

At least ten counts were recorded for this clonotype. The chain recombines TRBV24-1 with TRBJ1-2; TRBD1 might be the D (5 bases). CDR3 length: 13 residues. Germline loops: CDR1 KGHDR, CDR2 SFDVKD. V was cut by 11 bases and J by 7 bases, with 19 bases left in between. CDR3 nucleotides: TGTGCCATATATGAGGGGATAAAGGGTGGCTACACCTTC. This codes for CAIYEGIKGGYTF.

Of note for this clonotype: A much bigger clone sits one base away, suggesting this may be a read error. This rearrangement joins TRBV29-1 to TRBJ2-1; TRBD2 is a possible D gene (5 bases). Germline V gene data show CDR1 as SQVTM and CDR2 as ANQGSEA. Trimming removed 4 bases from V and 12 bases from J, with 10 bases in between. The CDR3 sequence is 10 residues long. CDR3 sequence reads: CSVGEGTQFF. DNA for the CDR3: TGCAGCGTTGGAGAGGGTACGCAGTTCTTC.

This clonotype was detected ten times or more. The chain joins TRBV20-1 to TRBJ2-7; 10 bases are shared with TRBD1. Germline CDR1 is DFQATT and CDR2 is SNEGSKA (reference sequence). The CDR3 totals 14 residues. Trimming cost V 6 bases and J 4 bases; bases outside gene matches: 9. The CDR3 loop is CSARDRGRGYEQYF. As DNA, the CDR3 is TGCAGTGCCCGCGACAGGGGGCGAGGTTACGAGCAGTACTTC.

V gene TRBV6-5 combines with J gene TRBJ1-5, with a tentative D call TRBD1 (6 bases). V lost 2 bases to trimming and J lost 4 bases, with 9 bases between them. Germline CDR1 reads MNHEY; CDR2 reads SVGAGI. This CDR3 is built from 14 residues. DNA of the CDR3: TGTGCCAGCAGTTACGGTCAGGGGAATCAGCCCCAGCATTTT. This translates into CASSYGQGNQPQHF.

The genes are TRBV6-5 and TRBJ2-4, with D maybe TRBD1 (6 bases). Trimming cost V 5 bases and J 1 base, with 15 bases left between them. Germline assignment: CDR1 MNHEY and CDR2 SVGAGI. The CDR3 covers 16 residues. The CDR3 DNA reads as TGTGCCAGCAGTCCTATCAGGGGAACGGCCAAAAACATTCAGTACTTC. This codes for CASSPIRGTAKNIQYF.

This clonotype appeared many times. V usage is TRBV20-1 and J usage is TRBJ2-7; TRBD2 agrees at 7 bases. The CDR3 loop spans 14 amino acids. J gave up 3 bases and V 3 bases, and 8 bases lay outside the gene matches. CDR1 DFQATT and CDR2 SNEGSKA come from the germline V gene (reference sequence). In nucleotides, the CDR3 is TGCAGTGCTAGGGCCGGGGGGAGTTACTACGAGCAGTACTTC. Its translation is CSARAGGSYYEQYF.

This clonotype occurred many times. DNA of the CDR3: TGTGCCAGCAGCTTACTAGCGGGAGCCGGGGAGCTGTTTTTT. The encoded protein is CASSLLAGAGELFF. The chain is built from TRBV7-9 and TRBJ2-2, with 10 bases aligning to TRBD2. The V gene end was trimmed by 2 bases and the J gene end by 6 bases; junction bases not matched to a gene: 0. The germline CDR1 and CDR2 sequences are SEHNR and FQNEAQ (reference sequence). There are 14 residues in the CDR3. The whole variable domain, remainder taken from reference TRBV7-9 and TRBJ2-2, is DTGVSQNPRHKITKRGQNVTFRCDPISEHNRLYWYRQTLGQGPEFLTYFQNEAQLEKSRLLSDRFSAERPKGSFSTLEIQRTEQGDSAMYLCASSLLAGAGELFFGEGSRLTVL.

This clonotype showed up many times. The CDR3 is CSAREVRAGGTDTQYF. Written as DNA, the CDR3 is TGCAGTGCTAGGGAGGTTCGAGCGGGGGGCACAGATACGCAGTATTTT. The chain employs TRBV20-1 and TRBJ2-3; 8 bases are a match to TRBD2. The length of the CDR3 is 16 residues. With 3 bases clipped from V and 1 base from J, the junction kept 9 bases outside the gene matches. Germline V CDR1 and CDR2: DFQATT, SNEGSKA (reference sequence).

This clonotype has ten or more counts. The chain employs TRBV20-1 and TRBJ1-1, with D uncertain. This CDR3 has 13 residues. Germline V gene sequence: CDR1 DFQATT, CDR2 SNEGSKA (reference sequence). Trimming removed 4 bases from V and 1 base from J, with 10 bases in between. CDR3 residues: CSAIEGENTEAFF. The CDR3, as DNA: TGCAGTGCTATCGAAGGAGAGAACACTGAAGCTTTCTTT.

This clonotype was recorded many times. This chain links TRBV7-9 with TRBJ1-3; the D is unclear. V was shortened by 5 bases and J by 0 bases, with 8 bases between the two germline ends. The CDR3 contains 14 residues. Germline V CDR1 and CDR2: SEHNR, FQNEAQ (reference sequence). CDR3 in DNA: TGTGCCAGCAGCCGTTCAATCTCTGGAAACACCATATATTTT. Residues: CASSRSISGNTIYF.

This clonotype was picked up many times. The genes are TRBV4-1 and TRBJ1-1; no clear D. The ends were cut back, 4 bases at V and 7 bases at J, with 13 bases in the middle. The CDR3 runs to 13 residues. The germline V gene encodes CDR1 MGHRA and CDR2 YSYEKL. The CDR3 sequence is CASSPEPIGEAFF. The DNA for the CDR3 is TGCGCCAGCAGCCCAGAGCCGATAGGTGAAGCTTTCTTT.

Ten or more counts support this clonotype. This chain connects TRBV20-1 to TRBJ1-2, with D possibly TRBD1 on 5 matching bases. Trimming shortened V by 3 bases and J by 8 bases, and 22 bases separated the two germline ends. The CDR3 extends over 15 amino acids. Germline CDR1 DFQATT, CDR2 SNEGSKA (reference sequence). CDR3 nucleotides: TGCAGTGCTAGTTCTCATCCCGGGACCCTACCCGGCTACACCTTC. Encoded protein: CSASSHPGTLPGYTF.